This is a list of T cell receptor beta chains from one sample in a study of graft-versus-host responses after intestinal transplantation. The data were produced by immunoSEQ multiplex PCR, yet TCRdb's version contains in-frame clones alone and is incomplete. Seen here are tens of thousands of clones, approximately 87% observed once, and the top ten hold 0.39%. These receptors are not linked to any known antigen. The specimen was unstimulated CD4+ T cells sorted from spleen or lymph node cells, collected before transplant. The origin of the receptors is a human donor who was the organ donor for an intestinal transplant. CDR3s include the opening cysteine and the closing phenylalanine or tryptophan. Each record gives: V gene, clone size, J gene, D gene, CDR3 protein, CDR3 DNA. The D gene is left open where the match is weak. Size tells how often a clone was seen (once, few, many) or the class of an expanded clone, and some rows leave it out.

V gene: TRBV19; clone size: -; J gene: TRBJ2-1; D gene: TRBD2; CDR3 protein: CASRTLAGENEQFF; CDR3 DNA: TGTGCCAGTAGGACCCTAGCGGGGGAGAATGAGCAGTTCTTC
V gene: TRBV5-3; clone size: -; J gene: TRBJ1-5; D gene: TRBD1; CDR3 protein: CARSHWDRGQRNQPQHF; CDR3 DNA: TGTGCCAGAAGCCACTGGGACAGGGGGCAACGCAATCAGCCCCAGCATTTT
V gene: TRBV5-1; clone size: -; J gene: TRBJ2-5; D gene: -; CDR3 protein: CASSQGQIQETQYF; CDR3 DNA: TGCGCCAGCAGCCAGGGACAAATCCAAGAGACCCAGTACTTC
V gene: TRBV14; clone size: -; J gene: TRBJ2-3; D gene: -; CDR3 protein: CASSQRLQGYTQYF; CDR3 DNA: TGTGCCAGCAGCCAACGATTACAGGGTTATACGCAGTATTTT
V gene: TRBV28; clone size: once; J gene: TRBJ1-2; D gene: TRBD1; CDR3 protein: CASRTGGGGYTF; CDR3 DNA: TGTGCCAGCAGGACAGGGGGGGGTGGCTACACCTTC
V gene: TRBV6-5; clone size: -; J gene: TRBJ1-5; D gene: TRBD1; CDR3 protein: CASSRTTGRGQPQHF; CDR3 DNA: TGTGCCAGCAGTCGAACGACAGGGAGAGGACAGCCCCAGCATTTT
V gene: TRBV2; clone size: once; J gene: TRBJ1-2; D gene: -; CDR3 protein: CASSRLTSHGYTF; CDR3 DNA: TGTGCCAGCTCCCGACTTACAAGCCATGGCTACACCTTC
V gene: TRBV18; clone size: -; J gene: TRBJ1-1; D gene: -; CDR3 protein: CASSTDSSAEAFF; CDR3 DNA: TGTGCCAGCTCCACGGACTCTTCGGCTGAAGCTTTCTTT
V gene: TRBV15; clone size: -; J gene: TRBJ1-6; D gene: -; CDR3 protein: CATSREASQVPLHF; CDR3 DNA: TGTGCCACCAGCAGAGAGGCCTCGCAAGTCCCCCTCCACTTT
V gene: TRBV30; clone size: -; J gene: TRBJ1-6; D gene: -; CDR3 protein: CAWRWEPGSPLHF; CDR3 DNA: TGTGCCTGGAGGTGGGAGCCGGGTTCACCCCTCCACTTT
V gene: TRBV6-1; clone size: -; J gene: TRBJ1-1; D gene: -; CDR3 protein: CASSEAGRTEAFF; CDR3 DNA: TGTGCCAGCAGTGAAGCGGGCAGGACTGAAGCTTTCTTT
V gene: TRBV9; clone size: -; J gene: TRBJ1-2; D gene: -; CDR3 protein: CASSASGGTYIAGYTF; CDR3 DNA: TGTGCCAGCAGCGCTTCCGGGGGAACATACATTGCGGGCTACACCTTC
V gene: TRBV18; clone size: once; J gene: TRBJ2-5; D gene: TRBD2; CDR3 protein: CASSPSGLAGGRQETQYF; CDR3 DNA: TGTGCCAGCTCACCATCGGGACTAGCGGGGGGCCGCCAAGAGACCCAGTACTTC
V gene: TRBV29-1; clone size: -; J gene: TRBJ2-1; D gene: TRBD2; CDR3 protein: CSVNPGTSGGPLFF; CDR3 DNA: TGCAGCGTTAATCCCGGGACTAGCGGGGGGCCCCTGTTCTTC
V gene: TRBV19; clone size: -; J gene: TRBJ1-5; D gene: -; CDR3 protein: CASSLIGDQPQHF; CDR3 DNA: TGTGCCAGTAGTTTAATCGGAGATCAGCCCCAGCATTTT
V gene: TRBV10-3; clone size: few; J gene: TRBJ2-3; D gene: -; CDR3 protein: CAISPVGTDTQYF; CDR3 DNA: TGTGCCATCAGCCCCGTCGGCACAGATACGCAGTATTTT
V gene: TRBV7-6; clone size: once; J gene: TRBJ2-2; D gene: TRBD2; CDR3 protein: CASGGGSRNTGELFF; CDR3 DNA: TGTGCTTCGGGGGGGGGCTCTCGGAACACCGGGGAGCTGTTTTTT
V gene: TRBV15; clone size: -; J gene: TRBJ1-5; D gene: -; CDR3 protein: CATSRDPSGQPQHF; CDR3 DNA: TGTGCCACCAGCAGAGATCCATCAGGGCAGCCCCAGCATTTT
V gene: TRBV2; clone size: once; J gene: TRBJ2-1; D gene: TRBD2; CDR3 protein: CASSRASGGSYNEQFF; CDR3 DNA: TGTGCCAGCAGCCGGGCGAGCGGGGGCTCCTACAATGAGCAGTTCTTC
V gene: TRBV18; clone size: -; J gene: TRBJ1-1; D gene: TRBD1; CDR3 protein: CASSSLTGVGTEAFF; CDR3 DNA: TGTGCCAGCTCATCCCTAACAGGGGTCGGCACTGAAGCTTTCTTT
V gene: TRBV5-6; clone size: -; J gene: TRBJ2-1; D gene: TRBD1; CDR3 protein: CASSVTGWNEQFF; CDR3 DNA: TGTGCCAGCAGCGTGACAGGGTGGAATGAGCAGTTCTTC
V gene: TRBV29-1; clone size: -; J gene: TRBJ2-3; D gene: -; CDR3 protein: CSVDGGGPRGGTDTQYF; CDR3 DNA: TGCAGCGTTGATGGGGGGGGGCCTCGCGGGGGCACAGATACGCAGTATTTT
V gene: TRBV6-1; clone size: -; J gene: TRBJ2-1; D gene: TRBD2; CDR3 protein: CASRTSGGTFNEQFF; CDR3 DNA: TGTGCCAGCAGGACTAGCGGGGGGACCTTCAATGAGCAGTTCTTC
V gene: TRBV18; clone size: few; J gene: TRBJ1-4; D gene: -; CDR3 protein: CASSPGEKLFF; CDR3 DNA: TGTGCCAGCTCACCAGGCGAAAAACTGTTTTTT
V gene: TRBV7-9; clone size: -; J gene: TRBJ1-3; D gene: -; CDR3 protein: CASSPDRGFGNTIYF; CDR3 DNA: TGTGCCAGCAGCCCGGACCGGGGGTTTGGAAACACCATATATTTT
V gene: TRBV19; clone size: -; J gene: TRBJ2-6; D gene: TRBD1; CDR3 protein: CATAPRQGKTGANVLTF; CDR3 DNA: TGTGCCACCGCACCCCGACAGGGAAAAACTGGGGCCAACGTCCTGACTTTC
V gene: TRBV6-5; clone size: -; J gene: TRBJ2-3; D gene: -; CDR3 protein: CASRATAPDTQYF; CDR3 DNA: TGTGCCAGCAGGGCAACAGCTCCAGATACGCAGTATTTT
V gene: TRBV4-1; clone size: -; J gene: TRBJ2-1; D gene: TRBD1; CDR3 protein: CASSQIGASGDSSYNEQFF; CDR3 DNA: TGCGCCAGCAGCCAAATCGGGGCTTCTGGGGACAGCTCCTACAATGAGCAGTTCTTC
V gene: TRBV28; clone size: -; J gene: TRBJ1-2; D gene: -; CDR3 protein: CASSLLQRGNYGYTF; CDR3 DNA: TGTGCCAGCAGTTTATTGCAGAGAGGCAACTATGGCTACACCTTC
V gene: TRBV7-8; clone size: -; J gene: TRBJ2-1; D gene: -; CDR3 protein: CASSLGTATSYNEQFF; CDR3 DNA: TGTGCCAGCAGCTTAGGGACAGCGACCTCCTACAATGAGCAGTTCTTC
V gene: TRBV7-2; clone size: -; J gene: TRBJ1-2; D gene: TRBD1; CDR3 protein: CASSTRQGLRGYTF; CDR3 DNA: TGTGCCAGCAGCACAAGACAGGGGTTAAGAGGCTACACCTTC
V gene: TRBV6-6; clone size: -; J gene: TRBJ1-3; D gene: -; CDR3 protein: CASSGGSSGNTIYF; CDR3 DNA: TGTGCCTCTAGCGGGGGCAGCTCTGGAAACACCATATATTTT
V gene: TRBV5-1; clone size: -; J gene: TRBJ2-1; D gene: TRBD2; CDR3 protein: CASSTIAGGIDEQFF; CDR3 DNA: TGCGCCAGCAGCACTATAGCGGGGGGGATCGATGAGCAGTTCTTC
V gene: TRBV18; clone size: -; J gene: TRBJ1-2; D gene: TRBD1; CDR3 protein: CASSPKDRGTLPMHGYTF; CDR3 DNA: TGTGCCAGCTCACCAAAGGACAGGGGAACTTTGCCGATGCATGGCTACACCTTC
V gene: TRBV28; clone size: -; J gene: TRBJ2-1; D gene: TRBD2; CDR3 protein: CASRLAGGAVTGNEQFF; CDR3 DNA: TGTGCCAGCAGATTAGCGGGGGGGGCTGTCACGGGCAATGAGCAGTTCTTC
V gene: TRBV18; clone size: -; J gene: TRBJ1-2; D gene: TRBD1; CDR3 protein: CASVQYTGADGYTF; CDR3 DNA: TGTGCCAGCGTTCAGTATACAGGGGCTGATGGCTACACCTTC
V gene: TRBV6-5; clone size: -; J gene: TRBJ2-3; D gene: TRBD1; CDR3 protein: CASRTGGGTDTQYF; CDR3 DNA: TGTGCCAGCAGGACAGGGGGCGGCACAGATACGCAGTATTTT
V gene: TRBV29-1; clone size: -; J gene: TRBJ1-2; D gene: TRBD1; CDR3 protein: CSVETGGYSYTF; CDR3 DNA: TGCAGCGTTGAAACAGGGGGGTACAGCTACACCTTC
V gene: TRBV28; clone size: -; J gene: TRBJ1-5; D gene: TRBD1; CDR3 protein: CASSLWGGQGVNQPQHF; CDR3 DNA: TGTGCCAGCAGTTTATGGGGGGGACAGGGGGTCAATCAGCCCCAGCATTTT
V gene: TRBV11-2; clone size: -; J gene: TRBJ2-3; D gene: TRBD1; CDR3 protein: CASSLVRTGGTDTQYF; CDR3 DNA: TGTGCCAGCAGCTTGGTCCGGACAGGGGGCACAGATACGCAGTATTTT
V gene: TRBV5-4; clone size: -; J gene: TRBJ1-3; D gene: TRBD1; CDR3 protein: CASSLGGTASGNTIYF; CDR3 DNA: TGTGCCAGCAGCTTGGGGGGGACAGCCTCTGGAAACACCATATATTTT
V gene: TRBV19; clone size: -; J gene: TRBJ1-5; D gene: TRBD1; CDR3 protein: CASSPGGRYQPQHF; CDR3 DNA: TGTGCCAGTAGCCCAGGGGGCCGGTATCAGCCCCAGCATTTT
V gene: TRBV2; clone size: -; J gene: TRBJ1-6; D gene: -; CDR3 protein: CASSYRDNSPLHF; CDR3 DNA: TGTGCCAGCAGTTACAGGGATAATTCACCCCTCCACTTT
V gene: TRBV5-1; clone size: -; J gene: TRBJ2-5; D gene: -; CDR3 protein: CASSLGWQLGETQYF; CDR3 DNA: TGCGCCAGCAGCTTGGGGTGGCAGCTAGGCGAGACCCAGTACTTC
V gene: TRBV5-1; clone size: -; J gene: TRBJ1-6; D gene: TRBD1; CDR3 protein: CASSLGDRASPLHF; CDR3 DNA: TGCGCCAGCAGCTTGGGGGACAGGGCTTCACCCCTCCACTTT
V gene: TRBV28; clone size: -; J gene: TRBJ1-3; D gene: -; CDR3 protein: CATMKDISGNTIYF; CDR3 DNA: TGTGCCACCATGAAGGACATCTCTGGAAACACCATATATTTT
V gene: TRBV28; clone size: once; J gene: TRBJ1-2; D gene: -; CDR3 protein: CASTPGGARKDGYTF; CDR3 DNA: TGTGCCAGCACCCCCGGGGGAGCCAGGAAGGATGGCTACACCTTC
V gene: TRBV15; clone size: -; J gene: TRBJ2-2; D gene: -; CDR3 protein: CATSREAPGELFF; CDR3 DNA: TGTGCCACCAGCAGAGAGGCCCCCGGGGAGCTGTTTTTT
V gene: TRBV18; clone size: -; J gene: TRBJ2-2; D gene: -; CDR3 protein: CASSPPALNTGELFF; CDR3 DNA: TGTGCCAGCTCACCACCAGCCCTGAACACCGGGGAGCTGTTTTTT
V gene: TRBV19; clone size: once; J gene: TRBJ2-2; D gene: TRBD1; CDR3 protein: CASGQGVNTGELFF; CDR3 DNA: TGTGCCAGCGGACAGGGAGTTAACACCGGGGAGCTGTTTTTT
V gene: TRBV30; clone size: -; J gene: TRBJ1-1; D gene: -; CDR3 protein: CAWSGQEDTEAFF; CDR3 DNA: TGTGCCTGGAGTGGACAGGAGGACACTGAAGCTTTCTTT
V gene: TRBV28; clone size: -; J gene: TRBJ1-2; D gene: TRBD1; CDR3 protein: CASSLKGSGQGRF; CDR3 DNA: TGTGCCAGCAGTTTAAAGGGGTCGGGACAGGGGCGCTTC
V gene: TRBV7-6; clone size: -; J gene: TRBJ1-1; D gene: -; CDR3 protein: CASSQSRGNTEAFF; CDR3 DNA: TGTGCCAGCAGCCAAAGCAGGGGGAACACTGAAGCTTTCTTT
V gene: TRBV29-1; clone size: once; J gene: TRBJ1-6; D gene: -; CDR3 protein: CRLGDSPLHF; CDR3 DNA: TGCAGGCTAGGGGATTCACCCCTCCACTTT
V gene: TRBV28; clone size: -; J gene: TRBJ1-6; D gene: -; CDR3 protein: CASSSGNSYNSPLHF; CDR3 DNA: TGTGCCAGCAGTTCGGGAAACTCCTATAATTCACCCCTCCACTTT
V gene: TRBV6-6; clone size: few; J gene: TRBJ2-2; D gene: -; CDR3 protein: CASSASRGADPGELFF; CDR3 DNA: TGTGCCAGCAGTGCTAGTCGGGGGGCCGACCCCGGGGAGCTGTTTTTT
V gene: TRBV5-4; clone size: -; J gene: TRBJ1-1; D gene: -; CDR3 protein: CASSTLPQDGAFF; CDR3 DNA: TGTGCCAGCAGCACCCTCCCACAGGACGGAGCTTTCTTT
V gene: TRBV27; clone size: once; J gene: TRBJ2-5; D gene: TRBD2; CDR3 protein: CASQGLADQETQYF; CDR3 DNA: TGTGCCAGTCAAGGACTAGCGGACCAAGAGACCCAGTACTTC
V gene: TRBV5-1; clone size: once; J gene: TRBJ2-5; D gene: TRBD2; CDR3 protein: CASSLGGTSGGQETQYF; CDR3 DNA: TGCGCCAGCAGCCTAGGGGGGACTAGCGGGGGCCAAGAGACCCAGTACTTC